This is a list of T cell receptor beta chains from one sample in a study of CXCR3-negative and CXCR3-positive naive CD8 T cells. Reanalyzing the 5' RACE reads, TCRdb keeps one entry per CDR3 protein, without DNA. The sample holds approximately 59,000 distinct CDR3 sequences. The sequenced sample was naive CXCR3+ CD8+ T cells from blood. The receptors shown here come from a human donor in good health. Some clones in this sample may be carry-over from other donors' samples. Each CDR3 is given with its conserved first and last residue.

j_gene: TRBJ2-1; v_gene: TRBV23-1; CDR3aa: CASSQYPEARDSRSSYNEQFF
j_gene: TRBJ2-2; v_gene: TRBV24-1; CDR3aa: CATTSVTGENGELFF
j_gene: TRBJ2-1; v_gene: TRBV19; CDR3aa: CASTPTGWNSYNEQFF
j_gene: TRBJ2-4; v_gene: TRBV12-3/TRBV12-4; CDR3aa: CASSLGQGASKNIQYF
j_gene: TRBJ2-1; v_gene: TRBV19; CDR3aa: CARQYNNEQFF
j_gene: TRBJ1-4; v_gene: TRBV7-8; CDR3aa: CASSLGQGDFATNEKLFF
j_gene: TRBJ1-1; v_gene: TRBV6-6; CDR3aa: CASSYGLDTEAFF
j_gene: TRBJ1-1; v_gene: TRBV7-2; CDR3aa: CASSLESGNTEAFF
j_gene: TRBJ2-3; v_gene: TRBV7-9; CDR3aa: CASSPRNTDTQYF
j_gene: TRBJ2-5; v_gene: TRBV14; CDR3aa: CASSQDLLGETQYF
j_gene: TRBJ1-4; v_gene: TRBV6-6; CDR3aa: CASISGVEGEKLFF
j_gene: TRBJ2-1; v_gene: TRBV6-5; CDR3aa: CASSRTAYNEQFF
j_gene: TRBJ1-2; v_gene: TRBV29-1; CDR3aa: CSVEEGYGYTF
j_gene: TRBJ2-1; v_gene: TRBV29-1; CDR3aa: CSVEDQTSSYNEQFF